One sample yielded the 9 T cell receptor beta chains listed below, sequenced in a study of blood T cell repertoires in COVID-19. TCRdb keeps only in-frame clones here, not all; method: immunoSEQ multiplex PCR. The sample lists just under 350,000 clones; about nine tenths were seen once. The material sequenced was peripheral blood. The receptors come from an older woman with COVID-19, enrolled during active disease.

The chain joins TRBV30 to TRBJ1-5, with 8 bases fitting TRBD1. Germline V gene data show CDR1 as GTSNPN and CDR2 as SVGIG (reference sequence). The V gene end was trimmed by 1 base and the J gene end by 4 bases; junction bases not matched to a gene: 6. The CDR3 length is 15 residues. The CDR3 DNA sequence: TGTGCCTGGAGTGATCCCGACAGGGGAAATCAGCCCCAGCATTTT. Amino acids: CAWSDPDRGNQPQHF.

The chain combines TRBV7-2 with TRBJ1-2; TRBD1 agrees at 8 bases. The CDR3 length is 15 residues. CDR1 and CDR2 from the germline V gene are SGHTA and FQGNSA. J gave up 0 bases and V 4 bases, and 4 bases lay outside the gene matches. CDR3 nucleotides: TGTGCCAGCAGCTGGGACAGGAACACTAACTATGGCTACACCTTC. As protein: CASSWDRNTNYGYTF.

V usage is TRBV7-3 and J usage is TRBJ2-1; possible D gene TRBD1, 6 bases. Trimming shortened V by 5 bases and J by 9 bases, and 17 bases separated the two germline ends. The CDR3 is 14 amino acids. Germline V lookup: CDR1 SGHTA, CDR2 FQGTGA. The CDR3 reads CASSQVLGAGEQFF. CDR3 sequence (DNA): TGTGCCAGCAGCCAAGTCCTGGGGGCGGGTGAGCAGTTCTTC.

Only one count was recorded for this clone. The chain combines TRBV6-2 or TRBV6-3 with TRBJ1-5; TRBD1 might be the D (6 bases). The CDR3 is made up of 15 amino acids. The V gene's germline CDR1 is MNHEY and CDR2 SVGEGT. The V end was cut by 0 bases, the J end by 4 bases, with 10 bases between. DNA of the CDR3: TGTGCCAGCAGTTACTCCATTACAGGGAATCAGCCCCAGCATTTT. This sequence encodes CASSYSITGNQPQHF.

The genes are TRBV9 and TRBJ2-7; 9 nucleotides line up with TRBD1. Germline CDR1 and CDR2: SGDLS and YYNGEE. J gave up 5 bases and V 3 bases, and 6 bases lay outside the gene matches. The CDR3 has 14 residues. CDR3 DNA sequence: TGTGCCAGCAGCGCGACAGGGGGGTTTGACGAGCAGTACTTC. Amino acid sequence: CASSATGGFDEQYF.

This clone has a handful of counts. This chain connects TRBV20-1 to TRBJ2-2; TRBD2 aligns across 10 bases. The CDR3 spans 14 residues. After removal of 6 bases from V and 5 bases from J, the junction contained 6 bases not matched to a gene. In germline, CDR1 is DFQATT, CDR2 SNEGSKA (reference sequence). This CDR3 is CSASRTSGTGELFF. Here the CDR3 DNA reads TGCAGTGCCAGTAGGACTAGCGGAACCGGGGAGCTGTTTTTT.

The rearrangement joins TRBV7-8 to TRBJ2-3; TRBD2 aligns across 9 bases. V shed 5 bases and J 2 bases; nucleotides not matched to a gene: 5. The CDR3 sequence is 15 residues long. CDR1 and CDR2 from the germline V gene are SGHVS and FQNEAQ. The CDR3 nucleotides read TGTGCCAGCAGCGTTAGCGGGGGACCCACAGATACGCAGTATTTT. Protein: CASSVSGGPTDTQYF.

This chain uses TRBV28 with TRBJ1-1, with D uncertain. Germline V gene lookup returns CDR1 MDHEN and CDR2 SYDVKM. This CDR3 is built from 14 residues. The V and J ends lost 6 bases and 0 bases respectively, with 11 bases between them. CDR3 residues: CASSPPGMNTEAFF. DNA for the CDR3: TGTGCCAGCAGCCCCCCGGGGATGAACACTGAAGCTTTCTTT.

This rearrangement joins TRBV28 to TRBJ2-2, with D maybe TRBD1 (7 bases). Germline V gives CDR1 MDHEN, CDR2 SYDVKM. Deletions cut 6 bases from V and 0 bases from J, with 8 bases between. This CDR3 is 14 amino acids long. CDR3 bases: TGTGCCAGCAGCAGGGGGGCGAACACCGGGGAGCTGTTTTTT. Its translation is CASSRGANTGELFF.